These 22 T cell receptor beta chains share one sample of origin, sequenced in a study of T cells in Graves' hyperthyroidism and ophthalmopathy. The investigators amplified TCR beta CDR3 regions from RNA transcripts. First-round RT-PCR with HTBI primers amplified the TCR CDR3 region. TCRdb used MiXCR to reprocess the multiplex PCR reads, holding one entry per CDR3 protein. The sample has more than 550,000 distinct CDR3 sequences; 17% are singletons. Sequencing was performed on blood. Receptor source: a man aged 50-59 years with Graves' hyperthyroidism.

This sequence joins TRBV7-2 and TRBJ1-1, with D possibly being TRBD1 (5 bases). V was clipped by 0 bases and J by 5 bases, with 13 bases between them. The CDR3 length is 15 residues. The germline V gene encodes CDR1 SGHTA and CDR2 FQGNSA. CDR3 loop: CASSLAQGTRTEAFF. Written as DNA, the CDR3 is TGTGCCAGCAGCTTAGCGCAAGGGACCCGTACTGAAGCTTTCTTT.

This clonotype occurred many times. CDR3 nucleotides: TGTGCCAGCAGTCCGTCGGGTCTCTCCACAGATACGCAGTATTTT. Protein sequence: CASSPSGLSTDTQYF. The V and J genes are TRBV28 and TRBJ2-3; no firm D call. Germline V CDR1 and CDR2: MDHEN, SYDVKM. Between the trimmed V and J ends, which lost 5 bases and 2 bases, there was a span of 14 bases. The CDR3 sequence is 15 residues long.

The chain uses TRBV28 and TRBJ1-4, with no clear D. Germline-derived CDR1 and CDR2 are MDHEN and SYDVKM. The CDR3 is made up of 11 amino acids. Trimming left V 1 base short and J 8 bases short, with 2 bases between. CDR3 nucleotides: TGTGCCAGCAGTTTATTAGAAAAACTGTTTTTT. This translates into CASSLLEKLFF.

This clonotype was counted many times. The V gene is TRBV5-5, the J gene TRBJ2-3; D may be TRBD2 (6 bases). Trimming left V 4 bases short and J 2 bases short, with 17 bases between. The V gene's germline CDR1 is SGHKS and CDR2 YYEKEE (reference sequence). The CDR3 runs 16 residues. DNA of the CDR3: TGTGCCAGCAGCGCAACCGGGACTTTTCTCACAGATACGCAGTATTTT. This encodes CASSATGTFLTDTQYF.

The chain couples TRBV19 to TRBJ2-3; either TRBD1 or TRBD2 may fit D (5 bases each). The CDR3 spans 14 residues. Germline CDR1 LNHDA, CDR2 SQIVND (reference sequence). The V and J ends lost 7 bases and 4 bases respectively, with 15 bases between them. In nucleotides, the CDR3 is TGTGCCAGTACCCTTACCCGAGGGGCAGATACGCAGTATTTT. It yields the protein CASTLTRGADTQYF.

This clonotype was counted only a few times. The V and J genes are TRBV6-1 and TRBJ2-7; 8 nucleotides match TRBD1. CDR3 length: 13 amino acids. With V trimmed by 11 bases and J by 2 bases, 8 bases remained unmatched. In germline, CDR1 is MNHNS, CDR2 SASEGT. For the CDR3, the DNA is TGTGCCGTTGAGGGACAGGCCACCTACGAGCAGTACTTC. It specifies CAVEGQATYEQYF.

At least ten counts were recorded for this clonotype. The chain couples TRBV10-3 to TRBJ2-7; 7 bases align to TRBD2. Germline V gene data show CDR1 as ENHRY and CDR2 as SYGVKD. Trimming removed 0 bases from V and 2 bases from J; junction bases left unmatched: 7. The length of the CDR3 is 16 residues. The CDR3 nucleotides read TGTGCCATCAGTGAGTCAGCTAGCGGAGAGACCTACGAGCAGTACTTC. This translates into CAISESASGETYEQYF.

In its sample, this clonotype was seen many times. V and J are TRBV29-1 and TRBJ2-3; 10 bases are a match to TRBD2. The length of the CDR3 is 18 residues. The V segment lost 0 bases and the J segment 0 bases; nucleotides outside the gene matches: 9. Germline CDR1 reads SQVTM; CDR2 reads ANQGSEA. The CDR3 loop is CSVEERTSGAYSTDTQYF. The CDR3 DNA reads TGCAGCGTTGAAGAAAGAACTAGCGGGGCTTATAGCACAGATACGCAGTATTTT.

In its sample, this clonotype was seen a few times. This rearrangement joins TRBV28 to TRBJ2-5; 7 positions match TRBD1. The ends lost 5 bases at V and 2 bases at J; junction bases unmatched: 8. The CDR3 contains 15 residues. Germline V gives CDR1 MDHEN, CDR2 SYDVKM. In nucleotides, the CDR3 is TGTGCCAGCAGTGGCCAACAGGGGCCTCAAGAGACCCAGTACTTC. It encodes CASSGQQGPQETQYF.

In its sample, this clonotype was seen many times. The chain is built from TRBV7-3 and TRBJ2-2, with D maybe TRBD1 (5 bases). This CDR3 comprises 16 residues. V lost 0 bases and J lost 2, with 10 bases in between. Germline V gene data show CDR1 as SGHTA and CDR2 as FQGTGA. CDR3 bases: TGTGCCAGCAGCTTAACGTTAGGGGCCAACACCGGGGAGCTGTTTTTT. Translation: CASSLTLGANTGELFF.

This clonotype was seen a single time. The CDR3 protein is CSVEPQGGGNTIYF. CDR3 in DNA: TGCAGCGTTGAACCACAGGGCGGCGGAAACACCATATATTTT. The V and J genes are TRBV29-1 and TRBJ1-3; D perhaps matches TRBD1 (6 bases). Per the germline V gene, CDR1 is SQVTM and CDR2 is ANQGSEA. The CDR3 loop spans 14 amino acids. V shed 2 bases and J shed 4 bases, with 12 bases lying between them.

V and J are TRBV4-1 and TRBJ2-1; D may be TRBD1 or TRBD2 (5 bases each). The germline V and J ends were trimmed by 3 bases and 9 bases, with 9 bases remaining between them. The CDR3 runs 12 residues. Germline lookup yields CDR1 MGHRA and CDR2 YSYEKL. The CDR3 spells CASSQTRGEQFF. In nucleotides, the CDR3 is TGCGCCAGCAGCCAGACGAGGGGTGAGCAGTTCTTC.

This clonotype was counted only a few times. This chain joins TRBV6-1 and TRBJ2-2; 7 bases line up with TRBD2. The CDR3 loop spans 15 amino acids. From germline, CDR1 is MNHNS and CDR2 SASEGT. V was pared by 5 bases and J by 0 bases, with 3 bases of the junction left unmatched. The chain's CDR3 is CASSWDYSNTGELFF. As DNA, the CDR3 is TGTGCCAGCAGTTGGGACTATTCGAACACCGGGGAGCTGTTTTTT.

This clonotype was counted many times. Germline is not matched at one junction end, which may reflect a read error. This sequence joins TRBV27 and TRBJ2-7, with D possibly being TRBD1 (6 bases). The V gene's germline CDR1 is MNHEY and CDR2 SMNVEV (reference sequence). This CDR3 has 13 residues. CDR3 region: CASRLSGAAEQYF. The CDR3 DNA is TGTGCCAGCAGGTTATCAGGGGCAGCAGAGCAGTACTTC.

This clonotype has just one count. V gene TRBV24-1 combines with J gene TRBJ1-1; 8 bases line up with TRBD1. The germline gives CDR1 KGHDR, CDR2 SFDVKD. The CDR3 totals 16 residues. V shed 0 bases and J 5 bases; nucleotides not matched to a gene: 7. The CDR3 sequence is CATSDLGDRGQTEAFF. The DNA for the CDR3 is TGTGCCACCAGTGATTTGGGCGACAGGGGACAGACTGAAGCTTTCTTT.

The V gene is TRBV15, the J gene TRBJ2-1; 8 nucleotides agree with TRBD1. Per the germline V gene, CDR1 is LNHNV and CDR2 is YYDKDF (reference sequence). The CDR3 has 14 residues. This CDR3 is CTSGGTGLVNEQFF. The CDR3 DNA follows: TGTACCTCTGGGGGGACAGGCCTTGTGAATGAGCAGTTCTTC.

This clonotype was recorded many times. J is TRBJ1-1 and V is TRBV7-2; no definite D call. Trimming took off 5 bases at V and 5 bases at J, with 12 bases between the two ends. Germline V lookup: CDR1 SGHTA, CDR2 FQGNSA. This CDR3 contains 13 residues. CDR3 amino acids: CASSPTGRTEAFF. CDR3 nucleotide sequence: TGTGCCAGCAGCCCGACGGGGAGGACTGAAGCTTTCTTT.

The rearrangement joins TRBV19 to TRBJ1-2, with a tentative D call TRBD1 (6 bases). V gave up 6 bases and J gave up 5 bases, with 19 bases separating them. The CDR3 runs 15 residues. CDR1 and CDR2 from the germline V gene are LNHDA and SQIVND (reference sequence). The CDR3 sequence: CASRNGQSRGYGYTF. CDR3 nucleotide sequence: TGTGCCAGTAGAAACGGACAGTCTCGGGGGTATGGCTACACCTTC.

This clonotype has a count of ten or more. The chain employs TRBV7-2 and TRBJ2-2; D not certain. Looked up from germline, CDR1 is SGHTA and CDR2 is FQGNSA. The CDR3 runs 14 residues. The germline V and J ends were trimmed by 10 bases and 2 bases, with 14 bases remaining between them. The CDR3 DNA sequence: TGTGCCAATAGGGCCCCCTCTAACACCGGGGAGCTGTTTTTT. Translated: CANRAPSNTGELFF.

This clonotype has more than one count but fewer than ten. The V and J genes are TRBV11-2 and TRBJ1-5; 10 bases align to TRBD1. The CDR3 has 17 residues. Per the germline V gene, CDR1 is SGHAT and CDR2 is FQNNGV. After removal of 5 bases from V and 0 bases from J, the junction contained 7 bases not matched to a gene. CDR3 loop: CASSLRDRGYSNQPQHF. CDR3 nucleotide sequence: TGTGCCAGCAGCCTCCGGGACAGGGGTTATAGCAATCAGCCCCAGCATTTT.

This clonotype was seen repeatedly, ten times or more. The V gene is TRBV11-2, the J gene TRBJ2-7; tentatively, D is TRBD1 (5 bases). V gave up 1 base and J gave up 2 bases, with 9 bases separating them. Germline V lookup: CDR1 SGHAT, CDR2 FQNNGV. The CDR3 runs 14 residues. The CDR3 nucleotides are TGTGCCAGCAGCTTAGGCCTAGGGGCCTACGAGCAGTACTTC. It is translated as CASSLGLGAYEQYF.

This rearrangement joins TRBV19 to TRBJ2-7, with TRBD2 matching 14 bases. The CDR3 has 14 amino acids. Germline CDR1 LNHDA, CDR2 SQIVND (reference sequence). V was clipped by 5 bases and J by 6 bases; unmatched bases: 3. The DNA of the CDR3 is TGTGCCAGTAGTGCCGGGACTAGCGGGAGCGAGCAGTACTTC. Encoded protein: CASSAGTSGSEQYF.